This TCR beta chain was found in a study of OX40 agonist ivuxolimab in advanced cancers. The method was immunoSEQ multiplex PCR; TCRdb's version includes in-frame clones alone and lacks a portion of them. The sample yields approximately 67,000 clones, approximately 81% seen once. Findings and caveats of the study: On average, a greater number of expanded clones characterised CD8+ T cells relative to CD4+.

Concerning this clone: Its specificity is unknown.

Blood draws occurred at baseline, cycle 4 day 1, and cycle 7 day 1. The CDR3 sequence is 16 residues long. Germline-derived CDR1 and CDR2 are MNHEY and SVGAGI. Trimming removed 0 bases from V and 5 bases from J, with 17 bases in between. Material: CD4+ or CD8+ T cells sorted from blood, obtained in a trial of the OX40 agonist ivuxolimab. This chain connects TRBV6-5 to TRBJ2-7; D is possibly TRBD2 (6 bases). The source of this sequence is an adult with an advanced solid tumor such as melanoma, head and neck, liver or kidney cancer. CDR3 sequence reads: CASSYSRPRRGDEQYF. The CDR3 bases are TGTGCCAGCAGTTACTCGAGACCACGGCGCGGGGACGAGCAGTACTTC.